The present T cell receptor beta chain was sequenced within a study of T cell changes during pregnancy in multiple sclerosis. CDR3 size: 15 residues. Per germline, CDR1 MGHRA and CDR2 YSYEKL. V was cut by 2 bases and J by 0 bases, with 10 bases left in between. Here immunoSEQ multiplex PCR was the method, and the copy in TCRdb shows in-frame clones only, minus some. There are some 73,000 clones in the sample; 85% to 95% occur only once, and 2.5% to 3.5% lies in the top ten. The chain couples TRBV4-1 to TRBJ1-1; D is perhaps TRBD1 (5 bases). This clonotype was obtained from a female donor in good health, enrolled as a control in a pregnancy study. The sequenced sample was peripheral blood, obtained in the third trimester of pregnancy. This chain's CDR3 is CASSQTTDMNTEAFF. The CDR3 coding sequence is TGCGCCAGCAGCCAAACGACAGACATGAACACTGAAGCTTTCTTT.